This T cell receptor (beta chain) stems from a study of T cells in localized non-small cell lung cancer. With V trimmed by 5 bases and J by 0 bases, 1 base remained unmatched. Per the germline V gene, CDR1 is SNHLY and CDR2 is FYNNEI. This CDR3 has 15 residues. General study points: Highest T cell clonality was seen in uninvolved adjacent lung, surpassing that measured in tumor. Higher adjacent-lung clonality was associated with shorter survival. Out of the top 100 tumor clones, a median around 50 were seen in adjacent lung. Sequencing covered just one tumor region, so heterogeneity cannot be ruled out.

Some clones are missing from TCRdb's copy, which holds only in-frame ones; the method was immunoSEQ multiplex PCR. The sample has 25,000 to 35,000 clones, just under 80% seen once. As to this clone: Its target is not known.

The receptor was derived from a male donor older than 55 with stage III squamous cell lung carcinoma. The V gene is TRBV2, the J gene TRBJ2-2; 9 bases match TRBD2. The specimen was peripheral blood, collected before any cancer treatment. CDR3 sequence reads: CASSSSGTNTGELFF. The CDR3 DNA follows: TGTGCCAGCAGTTCTAGCGGGACGAACACCGGGGAGCTGTTTTTT.